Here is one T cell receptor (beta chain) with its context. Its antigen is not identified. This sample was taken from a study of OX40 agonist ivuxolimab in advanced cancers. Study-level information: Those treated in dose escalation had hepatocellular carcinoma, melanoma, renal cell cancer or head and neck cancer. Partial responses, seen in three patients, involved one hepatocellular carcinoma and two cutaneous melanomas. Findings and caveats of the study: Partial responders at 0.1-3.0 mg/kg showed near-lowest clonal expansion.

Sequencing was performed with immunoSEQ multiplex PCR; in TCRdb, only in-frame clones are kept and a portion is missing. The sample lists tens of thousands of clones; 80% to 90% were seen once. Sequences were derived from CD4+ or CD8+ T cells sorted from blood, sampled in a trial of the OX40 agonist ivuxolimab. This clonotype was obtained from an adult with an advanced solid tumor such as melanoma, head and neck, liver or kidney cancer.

The CDR3 sequence is CASGSYMDEQFF. The CDR3 region has the DNA TGTGCCAGCGGGAGCTATATGGATGAGCAGTTCTTC. V usage is TRBV2 and J usage is TRBJ2-1; TRBD2 is a possible D gene (5 bases). From germline, CDR1 is SNHLY and CDR2 FYNNEI. The length of the CDR3 is 12 residues. V was pared by 8 bases and J by 8 bases, with 13 bases between.